Below are 2 T cell receptor beta chains sequenced from a single sample in a study of T-cell memory formation after mild COVID-19. TCRdb recomputed calls from the 5' RACE reads with MiXCR, one row per CDR3 protein. In the table there are approximately 16,000 distinct CDR3 sequences, 23% of which are singletons. Sequencing input: PBMCs or a T cell subset sorted from them (not recorded which). The receptors were gathered from a man in his late teens or twenties who had mild COVID-19 (a few samples of this study predate the infection). Cell type and time point are not known.

This clonotype was found many times. The rearrangement links TRBV2 to TRBJ1-5; 9 bases agree with TRBD1. The germline gives CDR1 SNHLY, CDR2 FYNNEI. V lost 6 bases to trimming and J lost 5 bases; unmatched junction nucleotides: 5. The CDR3 has 14 residues. The CDR3 protein is CASRIGQGHQPQHF. The CDR3 DNA follows: TGTGCCAGCAGGATTGGACAGGGGCATCAGCCCCAGCATTTT.

V gene TRBV12-3 or TRBV12-4 combines with J gene TRBJ2-7; a possible D gene is TRBD1 (6 bases). The germline V and J ends were trimmed by 5 bases and 7 bases, with 12 bases remaining between them. The CDR3 extends over 12 amino acids. The CDR3: CASSPGAGEQYF. CDR3 in DNA: TGTGCCAGCAGTCCAGGGGCAGGGGAGCAGTACTTC.